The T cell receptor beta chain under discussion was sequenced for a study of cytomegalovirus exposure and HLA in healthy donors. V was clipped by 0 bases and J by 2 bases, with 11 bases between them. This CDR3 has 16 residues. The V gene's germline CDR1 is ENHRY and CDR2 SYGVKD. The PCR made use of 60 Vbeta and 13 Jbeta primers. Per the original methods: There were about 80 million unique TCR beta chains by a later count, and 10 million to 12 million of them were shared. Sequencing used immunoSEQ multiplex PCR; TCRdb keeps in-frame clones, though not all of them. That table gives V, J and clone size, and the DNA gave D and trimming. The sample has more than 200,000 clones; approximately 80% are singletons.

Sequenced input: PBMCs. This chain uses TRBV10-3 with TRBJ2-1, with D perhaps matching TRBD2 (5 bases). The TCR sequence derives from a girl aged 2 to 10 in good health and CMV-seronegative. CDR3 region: CAISESISGPYNEQFF. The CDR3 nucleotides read TGTGCCATCAGTGAGTCGATAAGCGGACCCTACAATGAGCAGTTCTTC.